Below, one TCR beta chain is given with its context. Looked up from germline, CDR1 is SGHTA and CDR2 is FQGNSA. This CDR3 is built from 13 residues. Trimming removed 5 bases from V and 0 bases from J, with 7 bases in between. These data come from a study of control samples from healthy donors and cancer patients. TCRdb's table, derived via immunoSEQ multiplex PCR, lists solely in-frame clones and lacks some. The table includes roughly 200,000 clones, just under 95% detected once. The clonotype originates from a middle-aged man in good health. Source material: blood. The chain carries TRBV7-2 and TRBJ2-5; TRBD1 might be the D (5 bases). CDR3 in amino acids: CASSRGNQETQYF. The CDR3 DNA reads TGTGCCAGCAGCAGGGGTAACCAAGAGACCCAGTACTTC.